The clone carrying this TCR beta chain was detected a few times. The antigen is unknown. The data are from a study of identical twins. TCRdb independently ran MiXCR on the 5' RACE reads; one entry per CDR3 protein. The repertoire holds 1,800,000 or so distinct CDR3 sequences, roughly a third seen once, with over 0.25% in the top ten. Study-wide findings and caveats: Conclusions relied on cross-sectional statistical analysis, not following the same donors. Models underpredicted monozygotic twin sharing of out-of-frame TCR alpha.

The CDR3 totals 18 residues. Germline V gives CDR1 LGHNA, CDR2 YNFKEQ. V shed 0 bases, J shed 4 bases, and the junction held 5 bases outside the gene matches. V and J are TRBV4-2 and TRBJ2-1, with 14 nucleotides matching TRBD2. What was sequenced was cord blood. The clonotype was recovered from a newborn girl in good health. CDR3 coding DNA: TGTGCCAGCAGCCAAGATAAGGGACTAGCGGGGGTGTACAATGAGCAGTTCTTC. Translating it yields CASSQDKGLAGVYNEQFF.